The 10 T cell receptor beta chains reported below all come from one sample, sequenced in a study of T-cell memory formation after mild COVID-19. MiXCR, applied by TCRdb to the 5' RACE reads, yields one record per CDR3 protein. The sample includes about 470,000 distinct CDR3 sequences, nearly 25% of them seen just once. Specimen: PBMCs or a T cell subset sorted from them (not recorded which). All receptors come from an adult woman who had mild COVID-19 (a few samples of this study predate the infection). Cell type and time point are not known.

The chain uses TRBV5-1 and TRBJ2-1; 9 bases are shared with TRBD2. The junction had 10 bases not matched to a gene; V was cut back by 2 bases and J by 10 bases. The V gene's germline CDR1 is SGHRS and CDR2 YFSETQ. This CDR3 has 15 residues. This CDR3 is CASSFSSGSPEEQFF. The CDR3 DNA reads as TGCGCCAGCAGCTTTAGTAGCGGGAGCCCCGAAGAGCAGTTCTTC.

The chain employs TRBV5-1 and TRBJ2-5; D remains ambiguous. The CDR3 is 18 residues long. Trimming took off 1 base at V and 3 bases at J, with 22 bases between the two ends. Germline values: CDR1 SGHRS, CDR2 YFSETQ. The CDR3, as DNA: TGCGCCAGCAGCTTGCATGTAAGCCCCGCCGACGTTAAAGAGACCCAGTACTTC. This encodes CASSLHVSPADVKETQYF.

This clonotype was found a few times. The CDR3 coding sequence is TGTGCCAGCAGCCAGGGAGAGACCCCCGGGGGCCACCATAGGGATACGCAGTATTTT. Its protein is CASSQGETPGGHHRDTQYF. The rearrangement uses TRBV4-2 and TRBJ2-3; D is possibly TRBD1 or TRBD2 (6 bases each). Germline V gene sequence: CDR1 LGHNA, CDR2 YNFKEQ. This CDR3 spans 19 amino acids. Between the trimmed V and J ends, which lost 3 bases and 6 bases, there was a span of 28 bases.

This clonotype came up a few times. This chain connects TRBV27 to TRBJ2-7; no firm D call. Germline V CDR1 and CDR2: MNHEY, SMNVEV (reference sequence). CDR3 length equals 14 residues. Trimming took off 6 bases at V and 3 bases at J, with 15 bases between the two ends. CDR3 protein: CASRSHSRLYEQYF. CDR3 DNA sequence: TGTGCCAGCAGGTCCCATAGCAGGCTCTACGAGCAGTACTTC.

This chain uses TRBV5-1 with TRBJ2-5; unclear D gene. This CDR3 spans 12 amino acids. Trimming cost V 0 bases and J 9 bases, with 9 bases left between them. Germline V gives CDR1 SGHRS, CDR2 YFSETQ. The chain's CDR3 is CASSLAGQAQYF. The CDR3 DNA reads TGCGCCAGCAGCTTGGCGGGCCAGGCCCAGTACTTC.

The chain joins TRBV15 to TRBJ2-1; tentative D call: TRBD2 (6 bases). This CDR3 contains 16 residues. CDR1 is LNHNV and CDR2 is YYDKDF in the germline V gene (reference sequence). Trimming removed 0 bases at V and 4 bases at J, with 13 bases between. The CDR3 region is CATSRDPPGAYNEQFF. DNA of the CDR3: TGTGCCACCAGCAGAGATCCCCCGGGAGCTTACAATGAGCAGTTCTTC.

This clonotype was detected ten times or more. The chain links TRBV29-1 to TRBJ2-4, with D maybe TRBD1 (6 bases). V shed 4 bases and J shed 8 bases, with 9 bases lying between them. Per the germline V gene, CDR1 is SQVTM and CDR2 is ANQGSEA. The CDR3 has 11 residues. In DNA, the CDR3 is TGCAGCGTTGCCCCAGGGGACATTCAGTACTTC. Its protein product is CSVAPGDIQYF.

The rearrangement uses TRBV9 and TRBJ1-2, with no clear D. The CDR3 runs 16 residues. Between the trimmed V and J ends, which lost 3 bases and 5 bases, there was a span of 20 bases. The germline gives CDR1 SGDLS, CDR2 YYNGEE. The CDR3 DNA is TGTGCCAGCAGCGCAGGCACCCGAGGAAAAATATATGGCTACACCTTC. It codes for CASSAGTRGKIYGYTF.

This clonotype has more than one count but fewer than ten. The chain combines TRBV20-1 with TRBJ2-3; D is possibly TRBD2 (5 bases). This CDR3 spans 13 amino acids. Germline V CDR1 and CDR2: DFQATT, SNEGSKA (reference sequence). Trimming took off 3 bases at V and 6 bases at J, with 13 bases between the two ends. CDR3 amino acids: CSASPLGGDTQYF. DNA for the CDR3: TGCAGTGCTAGCCCACTCGGCGGGGATACGCAGTATTTT.

The sample holds many counts of this clonotype. The chain has TRBV20-1 and TRBJ2-1; D uncertain. V gave up 5 bases and J gave up 0 bases, with 14 bases separating them. Germline V gene data show CDR1 as DFQATT and CDR2 as SNEGSKA (reference sequence). This CDR3 spans 15 amino acids. The CDR3: CSAPEPKSSYNEQFF. CDR3 sequence (DNA): TGCAGTGCTCCAGAACCGAAAAGCTCCTACAATGAGCAGTTCTTC.